These 20 T cell receptor beta chains were all obtained from the same sample, sequenced in a study of CD8+ T cells in alopecia areata. Reverse transcription of extracted RNA yielded cDNA, which provided the sequencing template. Measured with immunoSEQ multiplex PCR; TCRdb has only the in-frame clones, and not every one. Among about 56,000 clones listed, around 96% were seen once. The sequenced sample was CD8+ T cells sorted from blood, obtained at week 0. These receptors were taken from a human donor with alopecia areata.

The rearrangement joins TRBV19 to TRBJ2-2; 9 bases are shared with TRBD2. This CDR3 contains 17 residues. The V segment lost 6 bases and the J segment 4 bases; nucleotides outside the gene matches: 12. Germline assignment: CDR1 LNHDA and CDR2 SQIVND (reference sequence). The DNA for the CDR3 is TGTGCCAGTAGGGGGACTAGCAGACCTGAGGGCACCGGGGAGCTGTTTTTT. Its translation: CASRGTSRPEGTGELFF.

V gene TRBV6-5 combines with J gene TRBJ2-7, with no clear D. V lost 8 bases, J lost 5 bases, and 10 bases lay in between. The CDR3 is 11 residues long. Germline assignment: CDR1 MNHEY and CDR2 SVGAGI. The CDR3, as DNA: TGTGCCAGCTTCCTTGGGAACGAGCAGTACTTC. This translates into CASFLGNEQYF.

The chain recombines TRBV4-1 with TRBJ1-5; 10 bases map to TRBD1. The CDR3 loop spans 14 amino acids. J gave up 6 bases and V 4 bases, and 3 bases lay outside the gene matches. Germline values: CDR1 MGHRA, CDR2 YSYEKL. The CDR3 DNA sequence: TGCGCCAGCAGCCCCGGGACAGGGGTTCAGCCCCAGCATTTT. Its protein product is CASSPGTGVQPQHF.

The chain recombines TRBV5-4 with TRBJ2-7; D is unresolved. Trimming cost V 4 bases and J 5 bases, with 10 bases left between them. The CDR3 sequence is 12 residues long. The V gene's germline CDR1 is SGHNT and CDR2 YYREEE (reference sequence). The CDR3: CASSTPTDEQYF. The DNA for the CDR3 is TGTGCCAGCAGCACCCCGACCGACGAGCAGTACTTC. Based on the CDR3 plus reference TRBV5-4 and TRBJ2-7, the full variable domain is ETGVTQSPTHLIKTRGQQVTLRCSSQSGHNTVSWYQQALGQGPQFIFQYYREEENGRGNFPPRFSGLQFPNYSSELNVNALELDDSALYLCASSTPTDEQYFGPGTRLTVT.

This chain uses TRBV6-5 with TRBJ2-1; D ambiguous. The V and J ends lost 3 bases and 7 bases respectively, with 13 bases between them. This CDR3 comprises 14 residues. Looked up from germline, CDR1 is MNHEY and CDR2 is SVGAGI. The CDR3 loop reads CASSYLGMANEQFF. The CDR3 nucleotides read TGTGCCAGCAGTTATCTTGGTATGGCGAATGAGCAGTTCTTC.

The chain carries TRBV13 and TRBJ1-1; weak D call: TRBD1 (6 bases). CDR1 and CDR2 (germline): PRHDT, FYEKMQ (reference sequence). V dropped 7 bases and J dropped 1 base, with 10 bases sitting between them. This CDR3 is 13 amino acids long. CDR3 residues: CASTWGQNTEAFF. CDR3 bases: TGTGCCAGCACATGGGGGCAGAACACTGAAGCTTTCTTT.

As for this clone: At one end the junction does not follow the germline gene, possibly because of a read error. The V and J genes are TRBV4-3 and TRBJ2-2; a weak D match, TRBD2 (6 bases). The length of the CDR3 is 15 residues. The germline V gene has CDR1 LGHNA and CDR2 YSLEER. The CDR3: CASNQWGLSTGELFF. DNA of the CDR3: TGCGCCAGCAACCAATGGGGACTGAGCACCGGGGAGCTGTTTTTT.

The genes are TRBV15 and TRBJ1-6, with 8 nucleotides matching TRBD1. The germline V gene has CDR1 LNHNV and CDR2 YYDKDF (reference sequence). The CDR3 totals 20 residues. J was trimmed by 3 bases and V by 3 bases; bases with no gene match: 16. The CDR3 nucleotides read TGTGCCACCAGCAGCCGTAAGACAGGGGAGGGAGGGTACTATAATTCACCCCTCCACTTT. Translated, it gives CATSSRKTGEGGYYNSPLHF.

The rearrangement uses TRBV6-1 and TRBJ1-5; TRBD1 matches 11 bases. J lost 3 bases, V lost 11 bases, and 3 bases had no gene match. Per the germline V gene, CDR1 is MNHNS and CDR2 is SASEGT. CDR3 length equals 13 residues. The CDR3 spells CAGGQGDNQPQHF. The CDR3 nucleotides are TGTGCCGGGGGACAGGGGGACAATCAGCCCCAGCATTTT.

This clone was recorded only once. The J gene is TRBJ2-7, the V gene TRBV4-1; unclear D gene. The CDR3 length is 15 residues. Germline V gene sequence: CDR1 MGHRA, CDR2 YSYEKL. V was clipped by 1 base and J by 0 bases, with 10 bases between them. The CDR3, as DNA: TGCGCCAGCAGCCAAGGAATGGCCCTCTCCTACGAGCAGTACTTC. It yields the protein CASSQGMALSYEQYF.

This clone was picked up one time. This chain joins TRBV4-3 and TRBJ2-5; D possibly corresponds to TRBD2 (5 bases). V was shortened by 0 bases and J by 14 bases, with 22 bases between the two germline ends. Germline V gene sequence: CDR1 LGHNA, CDR2 YSLEER. The CDR3 is made up of 15 amino acids. CDR3 DNA sequence: TGCGCCAGCAGCCAAGATTGGGGAGATAGCTTGGACTTATACTTC. It yields the protein CASSQDWGDSLDLYF.

Only one count was recorded for this clone. J is TRBJ1-5 and V is TRBV4-1; tentative D call: TRBD1 (5 bases). This CDR3 spans 15 amino acids. V lost 4 bases and J 2 bases, leaving 12 bases between the germline ends. Germline CDR1 MGHRA, CDR2 YSYEKL. The CDR3 region has the DNA TGCGCCAGCAGCCTTCAGGGAGATGGCAATCAGCCCCAGCATTTT. Its protein is CASSLQGDGNQPQHF.

The chain uses TRBV27 and TRBJ2-2; D unresolved. The germline CDR1 and CDR2 sequences are MNHEY and SMNVEV (reference sequence). The CDR3 runs 13 residues. Trimming shortened V by 6 bases and J by 7 bases, and 12 bases separated the two germline ends. CDR3 region: CASSPPPRGELFF. In DNA, the CDR3 is TGTGCCAGCAGCCCTCCCCCCCGCGGGGAGCTGTTTTTT.

The chain uses TRBV7-8 and TRBJ2-1; D unresolved. Trimming removed 2 bases from V and 6 bases from J, with 2 bases in between. In germline, CDR1 is SGHVS, CDR2 FQNEAQ. The CDR3 runs 11 residues. Here the CDR3 reads CASSLTNEQFF. In DNA, the CDR3 is TGTGCCAGCAGCTTAACCAATGAGCAGTTCTTC.

The V and J genes are TRBV19 and TRBJ1-2; TRBD1 aligns across 8 bases. The CDR3 totals 12 residues. Per germline, CDR1 LNHDA and CDR2 SQIVND (reference sequence). J lost 2 bases, V lost 9 bases, and 2 bases had no gene match. The CDR3 is CASRTGNYGYTF. CDR3 DNA: TGTGCCAGCCGGACAGGGAACTATGGCTACACCTTC.

The V gene is TRBV10-2, the J gene TRBJ2-2; no reliable D call. V was cut by 3 bases and J by 1 base, with 9 bases left in between. This CDR3 has 15 amino acids. Per the germline V gene, CDR1 is WSHSY and CDR2 is SAAADI. The CDR3 reads CASSDGTENTGELFF. The CDR3 DNA is TGCGCCAGCAGTGACGGAACTGAGAACACCGGGGAGCTGTTTTTT.

The chain links TRBV5-1 to TRBJ2-7, with no clear D. The CDR3 is 13 amino acids. CDR1 is SGHRS, CDR2 YFSETQ, per germline. Trimming took 5 bases from V and 3 from J, leaving 12 bases between them. The CDR3 DNA reads as TGCGCCAGCAGTCTCCAAGTGGACTACGAGCAGTACTTC. This codes for CASSLQVDYEQYF.

The chain has TRBV5-4 and TRBJ2-7; possibly TRBD1 or TRBD2 for D (5 bases each). The CDR3 has 15 residues. V lost 1 base and J lost 5, with 16 bases in between. The germline CDR1 and CDR2 sequences are SGHNT and YYREEE (reference sequence). CDR3 region: CASSLKTGPVDEQYF. The CDR3 DNA sequence: TGTGCCAGCAGCTTGAAGACGGGGCCAGTCGACGAGCAGTACTTC.

This clone was seen more than once but under ten times. The chain links TRBV10-2 to TRBJ2-1, with 10 bases aligning to TRBD2. The CDR3 loop spans 15 amino acids. Germline assignment: CDR1 WSHSY and CDR2 SAAADI. The V gene end was trimmed by 4 bases and the J gene end by 6 bases; junction bases not matched to a gene: 6. The CDR3 is CASSVSGGAGNEQFF. Written as DNA, the CDR3 is TGCGCCAGCAGTGTAAGCGGGGGGGCAGGCAATGAGCAGTTCTTC.

V gene TRBV30 combines with J gene TRBJ2-1, with D possibly matching TRBD1 (5 bases). The CDR3 has 13 amino acids. Germline V CDR1 and CDR2: GTSNPN, SVGIG (reference sequence). The CDR3 protein is CAGHSLKVDEQFF. The CDR3 region has the DNA TGTGCGGGGCACAGCCTAAAGGTCGATGAGCAGTTCTTC.